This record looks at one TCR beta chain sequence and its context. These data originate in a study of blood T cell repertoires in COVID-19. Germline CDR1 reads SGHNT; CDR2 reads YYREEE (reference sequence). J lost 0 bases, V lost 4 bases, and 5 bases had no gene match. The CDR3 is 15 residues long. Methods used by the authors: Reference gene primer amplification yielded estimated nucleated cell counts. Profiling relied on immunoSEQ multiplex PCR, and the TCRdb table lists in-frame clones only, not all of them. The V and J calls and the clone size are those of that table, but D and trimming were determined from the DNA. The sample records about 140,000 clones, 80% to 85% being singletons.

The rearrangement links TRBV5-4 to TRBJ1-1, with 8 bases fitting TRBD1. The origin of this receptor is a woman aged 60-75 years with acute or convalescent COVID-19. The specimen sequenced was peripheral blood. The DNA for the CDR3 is TGTGCCAGCAGCACGTTGGACAGGGTGAACACTGAAGCTTTCTTT. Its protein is CASSTLDRVNTEAFF.